This TCR beta chain was retrieved from a study of T cell responses to AZD1222 COVID-19 vaccine listed by TCRdb under 2021. For context, the study as a whole: AZD1222 recipients given second doses at about 4 weeks or at about 12 weeks were pooled, since spike-specific TCR depth and breadth were not found to differ between the two schedules. Enrollment into the trials was organized by age into subgroups of 18-55, 56-69 and 70-plus years, and those subgroups contained about 160, 30 and 59 TCR-sequenced participants, respectively. A total of over 230 trial participants underwent TCR sequencing, of whom some 210 received two doses of AZD1222 and 26 received two doses of the MenACWY control vaccine. Summary of the overall study and its limitations: The 56-69-year group was small, and its depth increase did not reach significance, likely because of low power. The whole spike protein was spanned by vaccine-associated CD4 TCRs, and dominant responses were seen in regions 160-218 and 743-854. Because no day 14 peak-response samples were available, repertoires were characterized only after the peak T cell response. Conclusions about previously exposed vaccinees were limited because only a handful of AZD1222 recipients were SARS-CoV-2 seropositive at baseline. A significant rise in spike-specific TCR breadth and depth was observed after two AZD1222 doses relative to day 0 and relative to MenACWY recipients. Reportedly, close to half of the unique spike-specific TCRs recognized epitopes lying outside the regions that are mutated in the B.1.351 and B.1.1.7 variants. Participants were mostly white British, with more females than males. The authors suggested clonal diversity may have been underestimated.

The CDR3 regions of human TCRbeta chains were subjected to immunosequencing. The authors' pipeline ran thus. TCRs in the repertoires were compared against a reference library of SARS-CoV-2-specific TCRs that had been generated with the MIRA antigen-specificity platform. Breadth was defined as the fraction of unique TCRs that were SARS-CoV-2-associated. Depth was defined as the fraction of total T cells that were SARS-CoV-2-associated. Using the MIRA data, each spike-specific TCR was mapped to the spike region that the TCR reacts to and placed in a CD4 or CD8 class. Log10-transformed breadth and depth values were compared by one-way ANOVA with Sidak's multiple comparisons tests. The immuneACCESS repertoire file appears here via TCRdb, limited to in-frame rearrangements. These files lack a portion of the clones; in checked studies, under half of the deficit traces to unresolved V genes, and the cause of the others is not known. The V and J calls and clone size are taken from that table; D and trimming were inferred from the DNA. This sample is represented by some 90,000 clones; around 90% of them were singletons. Around 15% of the sample belongs to the ten largest clones.

In the germline V gene, CDR1 corresponds to ENHRY and CDR2 to SYGVKD. V loses 3 bases of germline sequence and J loses 0 bases, and the interval between the two ends is 17 bases. The CDR3 has 17 amino acids, counting the end cysteine and phenylalanine. Here the CDR3 DNA is all that survives: 51 bases in frame from base 1. Remarks on this clone: The antigen it binds to is not known. Base-call qualities are not available, and no considerably larger clone is one nucleotide away.

Taken with the paper, the label for time point translates to: baseline before first vaccination. Samples from vaccinated people were obtained from the UK trials COV001 and COV002, which included a single-blind randomized controlled phase 2/3 trial of AZD1222 (ChAdOx1 nCoV-19) in healthy adults. Trial participant PBMC samples were collected at day 0 and day 28 after the second dose for TCRbeta chain sequencing. This TCR was recovered from an adult in good health. The V and J segments used are TRBV10-3 and TRBJ2-5; a tentative D match to TRBD1 spans 8 bases. The specimen comprised peripheral blood, sampled on day 0 of AZD1222 vaccination. The nucleotides read TGTGCCATCAGTGACATGAGACAGGGGACTAACCAAGAGACCCAGTACTTC. This translates into CAISDMRQGTNQETQYF.